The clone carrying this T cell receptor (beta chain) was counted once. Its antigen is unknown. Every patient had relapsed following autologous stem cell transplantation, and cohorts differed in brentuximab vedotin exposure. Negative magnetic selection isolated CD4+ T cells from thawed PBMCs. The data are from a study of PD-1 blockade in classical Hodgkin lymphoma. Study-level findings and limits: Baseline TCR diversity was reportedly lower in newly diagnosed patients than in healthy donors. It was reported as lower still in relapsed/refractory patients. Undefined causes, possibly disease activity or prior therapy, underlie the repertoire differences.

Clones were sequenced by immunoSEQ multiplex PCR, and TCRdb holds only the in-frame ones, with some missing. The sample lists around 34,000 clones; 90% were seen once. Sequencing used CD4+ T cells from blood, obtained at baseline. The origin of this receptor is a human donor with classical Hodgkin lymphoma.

CDR3 amino acids: CASRAGTAYNEQFF. The CDR3 DNA is TGTGCCAGCAGGGCCGGGACAGCCTACAATGAGCAGTTCTTC. The chain combines TRBV9 with TRBJ2-1, with TRBD1 matching 7 bases. The germline V gene encodes CDR1 SGDLS and CDR2 YYNGEE. Trimming cost V 5 bases and J 2 bases; bases outside gene matches: 4. The CDR3 consists of 14 residues.